This record concerns one T cell receptor beta chain sequence. With 4 bases clipped from V and 6 bases from J, the junction kept 12 bases outside the gene matches. The CDR3 runs to 16 residues. The germline gives CDR1 SGHTA, CDR2 FQGNSA. Time point here: newly diagnosed GD, antithyroid drugs for less than 3 months. The TCR library was made from RNA that had been extracted from PBMCs in TRIzol. Criteria from the American Thyroid Association guidelines were applied to diagnose Graves' disease. The patients were drawn from one endocrinology department in Xi'an, China. HTBI primers from iRepertoire and Arm-PCR of CDR3 regions yielded the TCR beta libraries. TCRdb re-analysed the multiplex PCR reads in MiXCR, keeping a single row per CDR3 protein. The top ten clones hold 10% of a sample with about 540,000 distinct CDR3 sequences, around an eighth of them seen once. This entry is derived from a study of regulatory T cells in long-lasting Graves disease.

The same data also contributed to another study, on T cells in Graves' hyperthyroidism and ophthalmopathy.

The chain uses TRBV7-2 and TRBJ1-5, with 7 bases aligning to TRBD1. This TCR derives from a man younger than 40 with Graves disease. Sequencing used peripheral blood mononuclear cells (PBMCs), obtained at new diagnosis, from a patient treated with antithyroid drugs. The CDR3 loop reads CASSSRQGWNSQPQHF. DNA of the CDR3: TGTGCCAGCAGCTCGAGACAGGGATGGAATAGTCAGCCCCAGCATTTT.